The 29 T cell receptor beta chains below come from one sample, sequenced in a study of blood T cells in healthy people across ages. Primed by a sample-barcoded 5' primer and a J-beta primer mix, a second PCR proceeded for about 7 to 12 cycles. A single record per CDR3 protein comes from TCRdb applying MiXCR to the 5' RACE reads. This repertoire shows 450,000 to 650,000 distinct CDR3 sequences, 24% found once; its top ten account for approximately 8.7%. This sample was also put to use in a study of T cells of mothers and their children.

The sequencing sample was made of blood. The receptors were gathered from a boy aged 5-17 years in good health.

This clonotype has a handful of counts. The J gene is TRBJ1-2, the V gene TRBV7-4; no reliable D call. The CDR3 is made up of 13 amino acids. CDR1 and CDR2 from the germline V gene are SGHVT and SQSDAQ. Between the trimmed V and J ends, which lost 2 bases and 9 bases, there was a span of 13 bases. The CDR3 here is CASSLRRECCYTF. The CDR3 region has the DNA TGTGCCAGCAGCTTAAGGAGGGAGTGTTGCTACACCTTC.

This clonotype has just a few counts. The chain employs TRBV6-5 and TRBJ2-2; 8 positions agree with TRBD1. Unmatched junction bases numbered 7, after V lost 2 bases and J lost 2 bases. This CDR3 spans 17 amino acids. Germline V CDR1 and CDR2: MNHEY, SVGAGI. CDR3 bases: TGTGCCAGCAGTTACCGGACAGGGTTCAGAAACACCGGGGAGCTGTTTTTT. This gives the protein CASSYRTGFRNTGELFF.

A few counts support this clonotype. J is TRBJ1-1 and V is TRBV7-2; the D gene is possibly TRBD1 (6 bases). Germline CDR1 SGHTA, CDR2 FQGNSA. This CDR3 has 14 residues. CDR3 in amino acids: CASRIAGAGTEAFF. The CDR3 DNA is TGTGCAAGCCGAATCGCAGGGGCAGGAACTGAAGCTTTCTTT.

Notes on this clonotype: Germline is not matched at one junction end, which may reflect a read error. The chain couples TRBV28 to TRBJ2-5, with D perhaps being TRBD1 or TRBD2 (5 bases each). Germline V gene sequence: CDR1 MDHEN, CDR2 SYDVKM. This CDR3 is built from 16 residues. This CDR3 is CAGSSPGRGFQETQYF. In nucleotides, the CDR3 is TGTGCCGGCAGTTCACCGGGACGGGGATTCCAAGAGACCCAGTACTTC. Full variable domain (remainder filled in from reference TRBV28 and TRBJ2-5): DVKVTQSSRYLVKRTGEKVFLECVQDMDHENMFWYRQDPGLGLRLIYFSYDVKMKEKGDIPEGYSVSREKKERFSLILESASTNQTSMYLCAGSSPGRGFQETQYFGPGTRLLVL.

This clonotype was seen more than once but under ten times. A junction boundary mismatches the germline segment, possibly from a read error. The chain carries TRBV4-3 and TRBJ2-2; tentative D call: TRBD2 (5 bases). CDR3 length equals 16 residues. From germline, CDR1 is LGHNA and CDR2 YSLEER. CDR3 nucleotides: TGCGCCAGCAGCCAAGATCATAGCGACTACACCGGGGAACTGTTTTTT. This sequence encodes CASSQDHSDYTGELFF.

This clonotype was seen a few times. The V and J genes are TRBV12-3 or TRBV12-4 and TRBJ2-1; maybe TRBD2 (7 bases). V lost 5 bases and J lost 5, with 22 bases in between. CDR3 length: 17 residues. The CDR3 sequence is CASSRVAWRGGNNEQFF. In DNA form, the CDR3 reads TGTGCCAGCAGTCGGGTTGCGTGGAGGGGGGGGAACAATGAGCAGTTCTTC.

There are a few counts of this clonotype. The gene calls are TRBV2 and TRBJ2-7; possible D gene TRBD1, 6 bases. The CDR3 consists of 15 residues. The germline V gene has CDR1 SNHLY and CDR2 FYNNEI. Trimming left V 6 bases short and J 1 base short, with 16 bases between. The CDR3 is CASRARGFGSYEQYF. CDR3 nucleotides: TGTGCCAGCAGAGCCAGGGGTTTTGGTTCCTACGAGCAGTACTTC.

The chain uses TRBV4-3 and TRBJ2-3; 7 nucleotides line up with TRBD2. There are 17 residues in the CDR3. Germline CDR1 reads LGHNA; CDR2 reads YSLEER. V shed 0 bases and J 5 bases; nucleotides not matched to a gene: 11. CDR3 residues: CASSQDRFSLAVDTQYF. As DNA, the CDR3 is TGCGCCAGCAGCCAAGATCGGTTTAGCCTAGCGGTAGATACGCAGTATTTT.

The chain is built from TRBV5-1 and TRBJ2-7, with 8 bases fitting TRBD2. Germline CDR1 SGHRS, CDR2 YFSETQ. This CDR3 region has 14 residues. The V and J ends lost 0 bases and 6 bases, in that order; junction bases with no gene match: 5. CDR3 sequence reads: CASSLAVTSGEQYF. As DNA, the CDR3 is TGCGCCAGCAGCTTGGCCGTTACTAGCGGCGAGCAGTACTTC. Based on the CDR3 plus reference TRBV5-1 and TRBJ2-7, the full variable domain is KAGVTQTPRYLIKTRGQQVTLSCSPISGHRSVSWYQQTPGQGLQFLFEYFSETQRNKGNFPGRFSGRQFSNSRSEMNVSTLELGDSALYLCASSLAVTSGEQYFGPGTRLTVT.

This clonotype was detected only a few times. CDR3 sequence (DNA): TGCGCCAGCAGCCCGGAACAAGTCCACGAGCAGTACTTC. Translating gives CASSPEQVHEQYF. The J gene is TRBJ2-5, the V gene TRBV5-1; D gene uncertain. The J call is uncertain, as TRBJ2-7 better fits the DNA end. Germline CDR1 SGHRS, CDR2 YFSETQ. This CDR3 spans 13 amino acids.

This rearrangement joins TRBV21-1 to TRBJ2-5; TRBD2 is taken as the D call from the table, unchecked against the DNA. TRBV21-1 is annotated as a pseudogene. The CDR3 runs 12 residues. The CDR3 DNA reads as TGTGCCAGCAGCAGATCTACCGGGGTTTTGCGGTTC. Translating gives CASSRSTGVLRF.

This chain links TRBV7-2 with TRBJ1-3, with D possibly matching TRBD1 (6 bases). Trimming removed 3 bases at V and 8 bases at J, with 11 bases between. CDR3 size: 13 residues. Germline-derived CDR1 and CDR2 are SGHTA and FQGNSA. The CDR3 loop is CASSFWGADTIYF. In nucleotides, the CDR3 is TGTGCCAGCAGCTTCTGGGGGGCGGACACCATATATTTT.

The J gene is TRBJ2-4, the V gene TRBV7-2, with 9 nucleotides matching TRBD2. Per the germline V gene, CDR1 is SGHTA and CDR2 is FQGNSA. The CDR3 consists of 15 residues. The J segment lost 8 bases and the V segment lost 5 bases, leaving 10 bases of the junction unmatched. The CDR3 here is CASSHAGGPEDIQYF. The DNA for the CDR3 is TGTGCCAGCAGCCACGCGGGGGGGCCGGAGGACATTCAGTACTTC.

V usage is TRBV5-1 and J usage is TRBJ2-5; D may correspond to TRBD1 or TRBD2 (6 bases each). The last part of the DNA fits TRBJ2-7 better; the J call may be wrong. CDR1 SGHRS and CDR2 YFSETQ come from the germline V gene. This CDR3 comprises 15 residues. This chain's CDR3 is CASSYGRGQIHEQYF. CDR3 coding DNA: TGCGCCAGCAGCTACGGACGGGGGCAGATTCACGAGCAGTACTTC.

The chain uses TRBV19 and TRBJ2-6; 10 nucleotides align to TRBD1. The CDR3 sequence is 17 residues long. The germline gives CDR1 LNHDA, CDR2 SQIVND (reference sequence). The trim removed 4 bases at V and 0 bases at J, leaving 3 bases unmatched. The CDR3 loop is CASSRDRGGSGANVLTF. DNA for the CDR3: TGTGCCAGTAGTAGGGACAGGGGCGGCTCTGGGGCCAACGTCCTGACTTTC.

This clonotype turned up a few times. The CDR3 region is CASSLSGGEISYTF. The CDR3 DNA follows: TGTGCCAGCAGTTTATCAGGGGGCGAGATAAGCTACACCTTC. The rearrangement joins TRBV27 to TRBJ1-2, with 7 bases identical to TRBD1. The CDR3 consists of 14 residues. V was clipped by 0 bases and J by 9 bases; unmatched bases: 7. CDR1 is MNHEY, CDR2 SMNVEV, per germline (reference sequence).

The chain is built from TRBV7-9 and TRBJ1-1; D gene ambiguous. The germline V gene encodes CDR1 SEHNR and CDR2 FQNEAQ (reference sequence). CDR3 length equals 13 residues. The V and J ends lost 1 base and 11 bases respectively, with 14 bases between them. The CDR3 DNA is TGTGCCAGCAGCTTAGAAGTCTACAGCGGGGCTTTCTTT. It codes for CASSLEVYSGAFF.

V usage is TRBV7-3 and J usage is TRBJ2-3; a possible D gene is TRBD2 (6 bases). Trimming removed 4 bases at V and 2 bases at J, with 16 bases between. This CDR3 spans 16 amino acids. Germline V gene data show CDR1 as SGHTA and CDR2 as FQGTGA. The CDR3 loop reads CASSSQPGLITDTQYF. CDR3 nucleotides: TGTGCCAGCAGCTCCCAACCGGGACTTATCACAGATACGCAGTATTTT.

In this sample, this clonotype turned up a few times. One junction end does not reproduce the germline sequence, and a read error may be involved. This sequence joins TRBV9 and TRBJ2-7; D possibly corresponds to TRBD2 (5 bases). Germline CDR1 and CDR2: SGDLS and YYNGEE. This CDR3 is built from 15 residues. CDR3 sequence (DNA): TGTGCCAGTAGCGTAGGAGTAGGGAGCTCCTACGAGCAGTACTTC. Its protein is CASSVGVGSSYEQYF.

The V gene is TRBV20-1, the J gene TRBJ2-7, with D possibly being TRBD2 (5 bases). There are 14 residues in the CDR3. V lost 2 bases and J lost 0, with 11 bases in between. Germline V lookup: CDR1 DFQATT, CDR2 SNEGSKA (reference sequence). The CDR3 reads CSARISALSYEQYF. In DNA form, the CDR3 reads TGCAGTGCTAGAATTAGCGCCCTCTCCTACGAGCAGTACTTC.

The CDR3 sequence is CASSVGAGLSSYEQYF. In DNA, the CDR3 is TGTGCCAGCAGTGTGGGAGCGGGGCTTTCCTCCTACGAGCAGTACTTC. The rearrangement links TRBV6-4 to TRBJ2-7; 7 nucleotides match TRBD2. V shed 4 bases and J 0 bases; nucleotides not matched to a gene: 9. Looked up from germline, CDR1 is MRHNA and CDR2 is SNTAGT. This CDR3 is built from 16 residues.

This clonotype has only one observation. The chain links TRBV27 to TRBJ2-5; 8 nucleotides match TRBD1. Germline V CDR1 and CDR2: MNHEY, SMNVEV (reference sequence). V was clipped by 5 bases and J by 13 bases; unmatched bases: 12. This CDR3 spans 13 amino acids. The CDR3 protein is CASSITGGGIPYF. In DNA form, the CDR3 reads TGTGCCAGCAGTATTACAGGGGGAGGAATCCCGTACTTC.

This sequence joins TRBV19 and TRBJ2-1, with D unresolved. The V end lost 7 bases, the J end lost 0 bases, and 13 bases lay between the germline ends. The CDR3 runs 15 residues. Germline CDR1 is LNHDA and CDR2 is SQIVND (reference sequence). The CDR3 DNA sequence: TGTGCCAGTATCTTGAGCCACGGCTCCTACAATGAGCAGTTCTTC. Its translation is CASILSHGSYNEQFF.

The rearrangement uses TRBV28 and TRBJ2-4; a weak D match, TRBD2 (5 bases). This CDR3 is 14 amino acids long. Germline CDR1 and CDR2: MDHEN and SYDVKM. With 10 bases removed from V and 1 base from J, the gap between germline ends came to 14 bases. The CDR3 is CAIGSPGAKNIQYF. In DNA, the CDR3 is TGTGCCATCGGCTCCCCGGGGGCCAAAAACATTCAGTACTTC.

This clonotype was observed many times. This chain links TRBV29-1 with TRBJ2-3; D ambiguous. This CDR3 region has 13 residues. V lost 1 base, J lost 3 bases, and 8 bases lay in between. From germline, CDR1 is SQVTM and CDR2 ANQGSEA. This CDR3 reads CSVEVGVTDTQYF. CDR3 in DNA: TGCAGCGTTGAAGTTGGGGTAACAGATACGCAGTATTTT.

The rearrangement links TRBV6-2 or TRBV6-3 to TRBJ2-7; D is perhaps TRBD2 (5 bases). CDR3 size: 14 residues. Germline V CDR1 and CDR2: MNHEY, SVGEGT. Trimming shortened V by 4 bases and J by 5 bases, and 15 bases separated the two germline ends. For the CDR3, the DNA is TGTGCCAGCAGTTTCCTAGGGAGAGAGGACGAGCAGTACTTC. Protein product: CASSFLGREDEQYF.

The chain couples TRBV7-3 to TRBJ2-5; perhaps D is TRBD1 or TRBD2 (5 bases each). V lost 7 bases and J 5 bases, leaving 20 bases between the germline ends. The CDR3 has 15 residues. Germline V lookup: CDR1 SGHTA, CDR2 FQGTGA. The CDR3 region has the DNA TGTGCCAGCACCCAGATTGGGGGTACGGGGGAGACCCAGTACTTC. It translates to CASTQIGGTGETQYF.

The chain carries TRBV24-1 and TRBJ2-1; perhaps TRBD1 as D (5 bases). The germline V and J ends were trimmed by 7 bases and 2 bases, with 14 bases remaining between them. The CDR3 has 15 residues. Germline V CDR1 and CDR2: KGHDR, SFDVKD. The CDR3 DNA follows: TGTGCCACCAGCGCTACAGGAGCCCCCTACAATGAGCAGTTCTTC. Protein product: CATSATGAPYNEQFF.

As regards this clonotype: Since no conserved phenylalanine or tryptophan closes the CDR3, a read error is the likely cause. The chain joins TRBV20-1 to TRBJ2-5; D not certain. Deletions cut 3 bases from V and 5 bases from J, with 4 bases between. The CDR3 runs 10 residues. Germline V gene lookup returns CDR1 DFQATT and CDR2 SNEGSKA (reference sequence). CDR3 sequence reads: CSASGETQYV. CDR3 DNA: TGCAGTGCTAGTGGCGAGACCCAGTACGTC.